The 10 T cell receptor beta chains reported below all come from one sample, sequenced in a study of cytomegalovirus exposure and HLA in healthy donors. The PCR contained 60 Vbeta and 13 Jbeta primers. The data were produced by immunoSEQ multiplex PCR, yet TCRdb's version contains in-frame clones alone and is incomplete. This table holds about 100,000 clones, roughly three quarters found once. Input material: PBMCs. The receptors here all came from an older woman in good health and CMV-seropositive.

The V call is TRBV7-2, the J call TRBJ2-1, with 13 bases aligning to TRBD2. The germline V gene encodes CDR1 SGHTA and CDR2 FQGNSA. CDR3 length: 15 amino acids. V was pared by 8 bases and J by 6 bases, with 7 bases of the junction left unmatched. The CDR3 region has the DNA TGTGCCAGCTCACTAGCGGGAGGGCAGGGCAATGAGCAGTTCTTC. Translated, it gives CASSLAGGQGNEQFF.

This clone came up a few times. The CDR3 nucleotides read TGTGCCAGCAGGTTCATCTCCTACGAGCAGTACTTC. This encodes CASRFISYEQYF. This sequence joins TRBV6-1 and TRBJ2-7; D ambiguous. Germline V gene lookup returns CDR1 MNHNS and CDR2 SASEGT. V was shortened by 6 bases and J by 0 bases, with 6 bases between the two germline ends. This CDR3 has 12 amino acids.

The rearrangement joins TRBV6-5 to TRBJ2-7; 9 bases align to TRBD2. V lost 0 bases, J lost 6 bases, and 9 bases stayed unmatched. This CDR3 contains 16 residues. Germline CDR1 and CDR2: MNHEY and SVGAGI. This chain's CDR3 is CASSYSGTSSWAEQYF. In DNA, the CDR3 is TGTGCCAGCAGTTACTCCGGGACTAGCAGTTGGGCCGAGCAGTACTTC.

CDR3 coding DNA: TGTGCCAGCAGTTTTAGGGTCGGACTCTCCTACGAGCAGTACTTC. Its translation: CASSFRVGLSYEQYF. The genes are TRBV28 and TRBJ2-7; the D gene is possibly TRBD2 (5 bases). Germline V gives CDR1 MDHEN, CDR2 SYDVKM. The CDR3 loop spans 15 amino acids. The ends were cut back, 3 bases at V and 0 bases at J, with 12 bases in the middle.

The rearrangement links TRBV11-2 to TRBJ1-5; TRBD1 agrees at 7 bases. The CDR3 contains 14 residues. The trim removed 5 bases at V and 11 bases at J, leaving 12 bases unmatched. Germline lookup yields CDR1 SGHAT and CDR2 FQNNGV. CDR3 sequence reads: CASSPGDSPSSQHF. The CDR3 nucleotides are TGTGCCAGCAGCCCAGGGGACAGCCCGTCGTCCCAGCATTTT.

There are a few counts of this clone. The chain uses TRBV10-1 and TRBJ2-1, with 7 bases lining up with TRBD2. The CDR3 totals 11 residues. Germline values: CDR1 WNHNN, CDR2 SYGVQD (reference sequence). Trimming removed 5 bases from V and 12 bases from J; junction bases left unmatched: 4. The CDR3 reads CASSHGGTQFF. The CDR3 DNA is TGCGCCAGCAGTCACGGGGGGACGCAGTTCTTC.

The rearrangement uses TRBV2 and TRBJ1-2; no clear D. The V end lost 7 bases, the J end lost 1 base, and 13 bases lay between the germline ends. Germline lookup yields CDR1 SNHLY and CDR2 FYNNEI. The CDR3 consists of 14 residues. The CDR3 DNA reads as TGTGCCAGCACACAGACCGTTATTAACTATGGCTACACCTTC. This gives the protein CASTQTVINYGYTF.

In regard to this clone: The junction differs from germline at one of its ends, possibly a read error. V is TRBV7-9 and J is TRBJ2-7; D unresolved. CDR1 SEHNR and CDR2 FQNEAQ come from the germline V gene (reference sequence). The CDR3 loop spans 12 amino acids. CDR3 DNA sequence: TGTTCCAGCAGCCCCGGTCTCTACGAGCAGTACTTC. This sequence encodes CSSSPGLYEQYF.

V and J are TRBV6-4 and TRBJ1-2, with 8 bases aligning to TRBD1. The V gene end was trimmed by 2 bases and the J gene end by 6 bases; junction bases not matched to a gene: 8. The germline V gene has CDR1 MRHNA and CDR2 SNTAGT. This CDR3 spans 15 amino acids. The CDR3 region has the DNA TGTGCCAGCAGTGACACCGGACAGGGTTTGCATGGCTACACCTTC. Encoded protein: CASSDTGQGLHGYTF.

V and J are TRBV5-1 and TRBJ1-4, with D possibly being TRBD1 (6 bases). The V end lost 4 bases, the J end lost 5 bases, and 24 bases lay between the germline ends. CDR3 length equals 18 residues. In germline, CDR1 is SGHRS, CDR2 YFSETQ. CDR3 in DNA: TGCGCCAGCAGCCTTAATCTCAGACAGGCTTTCCGCAATGAAAAACTGTTTTTT. Its translation: CASSLNLRQAFRNEKLFF.